This TCR beta chain was profiled in a study of CD8 T cells in ankylosing spondylitis. In TCRdb, the 5' RACE reads were re-called with MiXCR into one record per CDR3 protein. This sample yields around 890,000 distinct CDR3 sequences, of which 12% are seen a single time; approximately 0.46% belongs to the top ten. Trimming left V 0 bases short and J 1 base short, with 16 bases between. Germline V gives CDR1 SGHDT, CDR2 YYEEEE. CDR3 length: 17 amino acids. Study-level points and caveats: Fewer than ten highly homologous variants made up a TCR beta motif that seemed to typify ankylosing spondylitis blood.

This clonotype was found a few times. Its target is not known. Material: blood, either unsorted or a sorted T cell fraction (not recorded which). This receptor was obtained from a male donor with ankylosing spondylitis. This chain uses TRBV5-6 with TRBJ1-1; a weak D match, TRBD1 (6 bases). The chain's CDR3 is CASSLGPGRGGNTEAFF. The DNA for the CDR3 is TGTGCCAGCAGCTTGGGTCCAGGCAGGGGAGGGAACACTGAAGCTTTCTTT.